A single sample gave rise to the 29 T cell receptor beta chains below, sequenced in a study of T cell changes during pregnancy in multiple sclerosis. Profiling relied on immunoSEQ multiplex PCR, and the TCRdb table lists in-frame clones only, not all of them. The table has about 40,000 clones, 70% to 90% seen once. The sample here was CD4+ T cells from peripheral blood mononuclear cells, taken after pregnancy. The receptors were gathered from a female donor with multiple sclerosis, enrolled in a pregnancy study.

This clone was recorded a few times. V usage is TRBV5-1 and J usage is TRBJ1-5, with 7 bases matching TRBD1. Per germline, CDR1 SGHRS and CDR2 YFSETQ. The CDR3 contains 16 residues. V gave up 0 bases and J gave up 4 bases; unmatched junction bases: 7. The chain's CDR3 is CASSLGPTGRNQPQHF. The CDR3 nucleotides are TGCGCCAGCAGCTTGGGGCCGACAGGGAGGAATCAGCCCCAGCATTTT.

This clone was picked up a small number of times. The chain combines TRBV29-1 with TRBJ1-2; a possible D gene is TRBD1 (5 bases). Germline values: CDR1 SQVTM, CDR2 ANQGSEA. The V gene lost 7 bases and the J gene lost 6 bases, with 24 bases spanning the gap. The CDR3 consists of 15 residues. The CDR3 DNA follows: TGCAGCGCCGACCCCACAGCGGGGGGTAGTGATGGCTACACCTTC. Its translation is CSADPTAGGSDGYTF. The whole variable domain, remainder taken from reference TRBV29-1 and TRBJ1-2, is SAVISQKPSRDICQRGTSLTIQCQVDSQVTMMFWYRQQPGQSLTLIATANQGSEATYESGFVIDKFPISRPNLTFSTLTVSNMSPEDSSIYLCSADPTAGGSDGYTFGSGTRLTVV.

The chain carries TRBV5-8 and TRBJ1-5; 8 bases line up with TRBD1. With 4 bases clipped from V and 7 bases from J, the junction kept 10 bases outside the gene matches. Per germline, CDR1 SGHTS and CDR2 YDEGEE. The CDR3 is 15 amino acids. The CDR3 here is CASSPWDRPEQPQHF. The CDR3 coding sequence is TGTGCCAGCAGCCCCTGGGACAGGCCAGAGCAGCCCCAGCATTTT.

CDR3 in DNA: TGCGCCAGCAGCTTGGAAACAGCAAACTATGGCTACACCTTC. Its translation is CASSLETANYGYTF. This chain uses TRBV5-1 with TRBJ1-2; D is undetermined. CDR3 length equals 14 residues. In germline, CDR1 is SGHRS, CDR2 YFSETQ. The V and J ends lost 0 bases and 2 bases respectively, with 8 bases between them.

The chain links TRBV4-3 to TRBJ2-1, with no clear D. V lost 2 bases to trimming and J lost 6 bases, with 17 bases between them. Germline-derived CDR1 and CDR2 are LGHNA and YSLEER. The CDR3 runs 16 residues. This chain's CDR3 is CASSQQPFGQVNEQFF. Here the CDR3 DNA reads TGCGCCAGCAGCCAACAACCCTTTGGGCAGGTCAATGAGCAGTTCTTC.

This chain uses TRBV7-2 with TRBJ2-7, with a possible D match to TRBD1 (6 bases). The length of the CDR3 is 13 residues. Germline lookup yields CDR1 SGHTA and CDR2 FQGNSA. The V end lost 3 bases, the J end lost 2 bases, and 8 bases lay between the germline ends. CDR3 amino acids: CASSFRDTYEQYF. In nucleotides, the CDR3 is TGTGCCAGCAGCTTTAGGGACACCTACGAGCAGTACTTC.

This rearrangement joins TRBV15 to TRBJ1-1, with D maybe TRBD1 (6 bases). The CDR3 sequence is 13 residues long. CDR1 and CDR2 (germline): LNHNV, YYDKDF (reference sequence). Trimming took off 0 bases at V and 6 bases at J, with 8 bases between the two ends. CDR3 region: CATSRDPGAEAFF. DNA of the CDR3: TGTGCCACCAGCAGAGATCCAGGGGCTGAAGCTTTCTTT. Supplemented by reference TRBV15 and TRBJ1-1, the full variable domain reads DAMVIQNPRYQVTQFGKPVTLSCSQTLNHNVMYWYQQKSSQAPKLLFHYYDKDFNNEADTPDNFQSRRPNTSFCFLDIRSPGLGDTAMYLCATSRDPGAEAFFGQGTRLTVV.

The genes are TRBV5-1 and TRBJ2-1, with D maybe TRBD2 (6 bases). The CDR3 is made up of 16 amino acids. Germline V gives CDR1 SGHRS, CDR2 YFSETQ. V dropped 4 bases and J dropped 2 bases, with 16 bases sitting between them. CDR3 sequence reads: CASSRSSGDTYNEQFF. The CDR3 nucleotides are TGCGCCAGCAGCCGGAGTTCGGGGGATACCTACAATGAGCAGTTCTTC.

This clone was observed a single time. CDR3 coding DNA: TGTGCCAGCAGCCTGACAGAAACCTATGGCTACACCTTC. It codes for CASSLTETYGYTF. This chain connects TRBV6-1 to TRBJ1-2; a weak D match, TRBD1 (5 bases). The CDR3 spans 13 residues. The V end lost 6 bases, the J end lost 4 bases, and 12 bases lay between the germline ends. Germline V lookup: CDR1 MNHNS, CDR2 SASEGT.

The chain carries TRBV10-2 and TRBJ1-2; TRBD1 matches at 7 bases. CDR3 length: 16 amino acids. Germline V gives CDR1 WSHSY, CDR2 SAAADI. V shed 6 bases and J 2 bases; nucleotides not matched to a gene: 12. CDR3 residues: CASRGGVRGPNYGYTF. DNA for the CDR3: TGCGCCAGCAGGGGGGGAGTTAGGGGGCCCAACTATGGCTACACCTTC.

The rearrangement joins TRBV29-1 to TRBJ1-4; 7 positions agree with TRBD1. Trimming took 7 bases from V and 3 from J; bases not matched to a gene: 11. CDR3 length: 15 residues. In germline, CDR1 is SQVTM, CDR2 ANQGSEA. The CDR3 loop is CSASTGSGSNEKLFF. CDR3 DNA sequence: TGCAGCGCTTCGACAGGGTCGGGTTCTAATGAAAAACTGTTTTTT.

This chain links TRBV28 with TRBJ1-2, with 9 nucleotides matching TRBD1. CDR1 and CDR2 from the germline V gene are MDHEN and SYDVKM. CDR3 length equals 19 residues. J lost 7 bases, V lost 3 bases, and 21 bases had no gene match. CDR3 DNA sequence: TGTGCCAGCAGTTTTTCTTTGGGGACAGGGAGGGGCAACATGGGTGGCTACACCTTC. This translates into CASSFSLGTGRGNMGGYTF.

This clone was observed a few times. The rearrangement uses TRBV6-1 and TRBJ1-2; D is uncertain. The V end lost 0 bases, the J end lost 6 bases, and 8 bases lay between the germline ends. The CDR3 consists of 13 residues. Looked up from germline, CDR1 is MNHNS and CDR2 is SASEGT. CDR3 coding DNA: TGTGCCAGCAGTGAAGCGCGTGGTCATGGCTACACCTTC. It specifies CASSEARGHGYTF.

The rearrangement links TRBV5-4 to TRBJ2-5, with D maybe TRBD1 (6 bases). Germline values: CDR1 SGHNT, CDR2 YYREEE (reference sequence). The CDR3 sequence is 15 residues long. V lost 0 bases, J lost 5 bases, and 14 bases lay in between. CDR3 sequence reads: CASSLGGHNWETQYF. The CDR3 coding sequence is TGTGCCAGCAGCTTGGGGGGACACAATTGGGAGACCCAGTACTTC.

The sample holds one count of this clone. The V call is TRBV10-2, the J call TRBJ2-1; D unclear. The CDR3 is made up of 14 amino acids. Germline CDR1 WSHSY, CDR2 SAAADI. Trimming cost V 0 bases and J 4 bases, with 7 bases left between them. CDR3 in DNA: TGCGCCAGCAGTGAGTCGTTACTTTACAATGAGCAGTTCTTC. Protein sequence: CASSESLLYNEQFF.

This sequence joins TRBV28 and TRBJ1-5; D possibly corresponds to TRBD1 (5 bases). V lost 4 bases, J lost 3 bases, and 13 bases lay in between. The CDR3 contains 15 residues. Germline CDR1 is MDHEN and CDR2 is SYDVKM. The CDR3 coding sequence is TGTGCCAGCAGTTCATACAGGCGGCACAATCAGCCCCAGCATTTT. As protein: CASSSYRRHNQPQHF.

The chain's CDR3 is CATSRGTEANYGYTF. DNA of the CDR3: TGTGCCACCAGCAGAGGAACAGAAGCTAACTATGGCTACACCTTC. The chain recombines TRBV15 with TRBJ1-2; D remains ambiguous. Germline loops: CDR1 LNHNV, CDR2 YYDKDF (reference sequence). The CDR3 covers 15 residues. Trimming removed 1 base at V and 0 bases at J, with 9 bases between.

V gene TRBV27 combines with J gene TRBJ2-7, with D possibly TRBD2 on 6 matching bases. CDR1 is MNHEY and CDR2 is SMNVEV in the germline V gene (reference sequence). This CDR3 is built from 16 residues. Trimming pared 7 bases from V and 1 base from J, leaving 20 bases between. The CDR3 DNA reads as TGTGCCAGCACCCGGAGTAGCGGCGGTTTTTCCTACGAGCAGTACTTC. This gives the protein CASTRSSGGFSYEQYF.

The chain uses TRBV7-3 and TRBJ1-6, with 12 bases that match TRBD1. The V gene's germline CDR1 is SGHTA and CDR2 FQGTGA. The CDR3 is 15 residues long. The J segment lost 7 bases and the V segment lost 3 bases, leaving 1 base of the junction unmatched. The CDR3 DNA sequence: TGTGCCAGCAGCTTGGGACAGGGGGCGAATTCACCCCTCCACTTT. Its protein is CASSLGQGANSPLHF.

The chain carries TRBV7-2 and TRBJ2-3; TRBD2 matches 7 bases. The length of the CDR3 is 15 residues. From germline, CDR1 is SGHTA and CDR2 FQGNSA. The V and J ends lost 5 bases and 5 bases, in that order; junction bases with no gene match: 10. This CDR3 is CASSTSLWGGDTQYF. The DNA of the CDR3 is TGTGCCAGCAGCACTAGCCTGTGGGGGGGAGATACGCAGTATTTT. The whole variable domain, filled in from reference TRBV7-2 and TRBJ2-3, reads GAGVSQSPSNKVTEKGKDVELRCDPISGHTALYWYRQSLGQGLEFLIYFQGNSAPDKSGLPSDRFSAERTGGSVSTLTIQRTQQEDSAVYLCASSTSLWGGDTQYFGPGTRLTVL.

This clone was observed a handful of times. The rearrangement links TRBV5-6 to TRBJ1-6; TRBD1 matches 7 bases. The CDR3 is made up of 14 amino acids. Looked up from germline, CDR1 is SGHDT and CDR2 is YYEEEE. Trimming took 3 bases from V and 10 from J; bases not matched to a gene: 7. In DNA, the CDR3 is TGTGCCAGCAGCTCGACAGGGAAATACTCACCCCTCCACTTT. Translation gives CASSSTGKYSPLHF.

The chain has TRBV5-4 and TRBJ2-5; possibly TRBD1 for D (5 bases). CDR1 and CDR2 (germline): SGHNT, YYREEE (reference sequence). This CDR3 has 14 amino acids. Deletions cut 4 bases from V and 3 bases from J, with 13 bases between. This CDR3 is CASSPTDDKETQYF. CDR3 nucleotide sequence: TGTGCCAGCAGCCCGACAGACGATAAAGAGACCCAGTACTTC.

The gene calls are TRBV4-2 and TRBJ1-6; D may be TRBD1 (6 bases). CDR3 length: 16 amino acids. CDR1 is LGHNA and CDR2 is YNFKEQ in the germline V gene. V lost 4 bases and J lost 8, with 18 bases in between. CDR3 protein: CASSPPTGRGYSPLHF. The CDR3 DNA reads as TGTGCCAGCAGCCCGCCGACAGGAAGGGGGTATTCACCCCTCCACTTT.

The rearrangement uses TRBV4-2 and TRBJ2-1, with 10 bases that match TRBD2. V shed 2 bases, J shed 8 bases, and the junction held 9 bases outside the gene matches. The CDR3 consists of 16 residues. Germline V CDR1 and CDR2: LGHNA, YNFKEQ. The CDR3 loop reads CASSQSPGLAKHEQFF. The CDR3 bases are TGTGCCAGCAGCCAATCTCCGGGACTAGCGAAACATGAGCAGTTCTTC.

The gene calls are TRBV5-4 and TRBJ2-2; D gene uncertain. This CDR3 has 15 residues. Germline CDR1 reads SGHNT; CDR2 reads YYREEE (reference sequence). Trimming removed 0 bases from V and 1 base from J, with 7 bases in between. The CDR3 is CASSLGPGNTGELFF. CDR3 DNA: TGTGCCAGCAGCTTGGGGCCGGGGAACACCGGGGAGCTGTTTTTT.

The rearrangement links TRBV10-3 to TRBJ1-2; possibly TRBD1 for D (5 bases). The germline CDR1 and CDR2 sequences are ENHRY and SYGVKD. Trimming removed 2 bases from V and 2 bases from J, with 9 bases in between. This CDR3 region has 14 residues. For the CDR3, the DNA is TGTGCCATCAGTGAGGGACGGACAAACTATGGCTACACCTTC. Its translation: CAISEGRTNYGYTF.

The V gene is TRBV7-9, the J gene TRBJ1-1; D ambiguous. V was pared by 10 bases and J by 1 base, with 10 bases between. Germline V gene data show CDR1 as SEHNR and CDR2 as FQNEAQ (reference sequence). The CDR3 loop spans 12 amino acids. In DNA, the CDR3 is TGTGCCATTCGGGGTTGGAACACTGAAGCTTTCTTT. Translating gives CAIRGWNTEAFF.

This sequence joins TRBV7-2 and TRBJ2-3; 7 nucleotides match TRBD2. Trimming at V came to 1 base and at J to 6 bases, leaving 7 bases not matched to a gene. The CDR3 runs to 15 residues. Looked up from germline, CDR1 is SGHTA and CDR2 is FQGNSA. The CDR3, as DNA: TGTGCCAGCAGCTTAGGGGGAGGGGTGAGGGATACGCAGTATTTT. Protein product: CASSLGGGVRDTQYF.

The V and J genes are TRBV5-6 and TRBJ2-3; D is unclear. This CDR3 has 12 amino acids. V lost 0 bases and J lost 5, with 4 bases in between. The germline gives CDR1 SGHDT, CDR2 YYEEEE. CDR3 DNA sequence: TGTGCCAGCAGCTTGGCAGTAGATACGCAGTATTTT. Translation: CASSLAVDTQYF.